The 23 T cell receptor beta chains reported below all come from one sample, sequenced in a study of blood T cell repertoires in COVID-19. Clones were sequenced by immunoSEQ multiplex PCR, and TCRdb holds only the in-frame ones, with some missing. Of 280,000 or so clones listed, roughly 90% were seen once; the top ten hold about 8.5%. Sequencing was done on a sample of peripheral blood. These receptors were taken from a man younger than 35 with active or convalescent COVID-19.

The rearrangement links TRBV27 to TRBJ2-1; D gene ambiguous. The V end lost 4 bases, the J end lost 6 bases, and 16 bases lay between the germline ends. The CDR3 runs to 15 residues. Germline CDR1 and CDR2: MNHEY and SMNVEV (reference sequence). DNA of the CDR3: TGTGCCAGCAGTTCCCCGCGACTGGCCTTCAATGAGCAGTTCTTC. Its protein is CASSSPRLAFNEQFF.

The rearrangement links TRBV13 to TRBJ2-1; 8 nucleotides match TRBD2. Losses at the gene ends were 5 bases for V and 6 bases for J; bases not matched to a gene: 12. The germline V gene has CDR1 PRHDT and CDR2 FYEKMQ (reference sequence). The CDR3 contains 16 residues. The CDR3 nucleotides read TGTGCCAGCAGCCCTACCGGGACTAGGGCAGTCAATGAGCAGTTCTTC. Its protein is CASSPTGTRAVNEQFF.

Here the CDR3 reads CASSRGGNQPQHF. As DNA, the CDR3 is TGTGCCAGCAGCCGGGGGGGCAATCAGCCCCAGCATTTT. V usage is TRBV9 and J usage is TRBJ1-5; D might be TRBD1 (5 bases). The CDR3 covers 13 residues. With 4 bases removed from V and 2 bases from J, the gap between germline ends came to 7 bases. Germline CDR1 reads SGDLS; CDR2 reads YYNGEE.

This CDR3 is CASSAGATGYTF. CDR3 DNA sequence: TGTGCCAGCAGCGCCGGTGCGACAGGCTACACCTTC. The chain recombines TRBV9 with TRBJ1-2; D is undetermined. Trimming removed 3 bases at V and 8 bases at J, with 11 bases between. This CDR3 is built from 12 residues. Germline-derived CDR1 and CDR2 are SGDLS and YYNGEE.

This rearrangement joins TRBV4-1 to TRBJ2-3, with 8 bases fitting TRBD2. The CDR3 runs 16 residues. From germline, CDR1 is MGHRA and CDR2 YSYEKL. V lost 1 base, J lost 3 bases, and 6 bases stayed unmatched. In DNA form, the CDR3 reads TGCGCCAGCAGCCAAGGTCCGGGGGGGAGGACAGATACGCAGTATTTT. Protein sequence: CASSQGPGGRTDTQYF.

This chain links TRBV13 with TRBJ1-4; tentative D call: TRBD1 (6 bases). The germline V gene has CDR1 PRHDT and CDR2 FYEKMQ (reference sequence). Trimming stripped 0 bases from V and 3 bases from J, with 14 bases between. CDR3 length: 17 residues. CDR3 sequence: CASSLGREGGANEKLFF. DNA of the CDR3: TGTGCCAGCAGCTTAGGCAGGGAAGGGGGTGCTAATGAAAAACTGTTTTTT.

The chain carries TRBV7-6 and TRBJ1-3; D perhaps matches TRBD1 (5 bases). The germline CDR1 and CDR2 sequences are SGHVS and FNYEAQ. This CDR3 comprises 15 residues. V was trimmed by 1 base and J by 9 bases, leaving 16 bases between them. This CDR3 is CASSLVYTPDSTIYF. The DNA for the CDR3 is TGTGCCAGCAGCTTAGTCTATACACCCGACAGCACCATATATTTT.

The chain has TRBV3-1 (or the pseudogene TRBV3-2) and TRBJ2-6; D not certain. Looked up from germline, CDR1 is LGHDT and CDR2 is YNNKEL (reference sequence). The CDR3 length is 17 residues. Between the trimmed V and J ends, which lost 1 base and 0 bases, there was a span of 10 bases. CDR3 loop: CASSQGRAISGANVLTF. In DNA, the CDR3 is TGTGCCAGCAGCCAAGGTCGCGCGATCTCTGGGGCCAACGTCCTGACTTTC.

V gene TRBV27 combines with J gene TRBJ1-1; D is unresolved. This CDR3 comprises 13 residues. V shed 3 bases and J shed 7 bases, with 12 bases lying between them. The germline V gene encodes CDR1 MNHEY and CDR2 SMNVEV (reference sequence). In nucleotides, the CDR3 is TGTGCCAGCAGTTTTGACTCGGGAATTGAAGCTTTCTTT. This gives the protein CASSFDSGIEAFF.

This rearrangement joins TRBV27 to TRBJ2-7, with 9 bases identical to TRBD1. Losses at the gene ends were 6 bases for V and 2 bases for J; bases not matched to a gene: 2. The CDR3 has 13 amino acids. Germline V lookup: CDR1 MNHEY, CDR2 SMNVEV (reference sequence). The CDR3 bases are TGTGCCAGCAGCAGACAGGGGGCCTACGAGCAGTACTTC. It is translated as CASSRQGAYEQYF.

The gene calls are TRBV5-1 and TRBJ1-1; tentative D call: TRBD1 (6 bases). Trimming pared 4 bases from V and 8 bases from J, leaving 15 bases between. This CDR3 contains 13 residues. Looked up from germline, CDR1 is SGHRS and CDR2 is YFSETQ. CDR3 nucleotide sequence: TGCGCCAGCAGCCCGTGGGGGCGCCTGGAAGCTTTCTTT. It yields the protein CASSPWGRLEAFF. The variable domain in full, with the rest retrieved from reference TRBV5-1 and TRBJ1-1, is KAGVTQTPRYLIKTRGQQVTLSCSPISGHRSVSWYQQTPGQGLQFLFEYFSETQRNKGNFPGRFSGRQFSNSRSEMNVSTLELGDSALYLCASSPWGRLEAFFGQGTRLTVV.

The J gene is TRBJ1-3, the V gene TRBV5-1; the match to TRBD1 covers 7 bases. The germline gives CDR1 SGHRS, CDR2 YFSETQ. This CDR3 has 16 residues. V was clipped by 0 bases and J by 0 bases; unmatched bases: 3. In nucleotides, the CDR3 is TGCGCCAGCAGCTTGGGAGGGACAGACTCTGGAAACACCATATATTTT. It specifies CASSLGGTDSGNTIYF.

CDR3 in DNA: TGTGCCAGCAGTTATGGGACAGGTTACTACGAGCAGTACTTC. Protein product: CASSYGTGYYEQYF. The chain employs TRBV6-5 and TRBJ2-7; 8 nucleotides agree with TRBD1. The trim removed 3 bases at V and 3 bases at J, leaving 4 bases unmatched. CDR3 length equals 14 residues. The V gene's germline CDR1 is MNHEY and CDR2 SVGAGI.

The chain carries TRBV24-1 and TRBJ2-2; 9 positions match TRBD2. The CDR3 is 19 amino acids. The germline V gene encodes CDR1 KGHDR and CDR2 SFDVKD. Trimming took 3 bases from V and 7 from J; bases not matched to a gene: 17. The CDR3 sequence: CATSDTPRLTSGPVGELFF. CDR3 DNA: TGTGCCACCAGTGATACTCCCCGTCTGACTAGCGGTCCCGTCGGGGAGCTGTTTTTT.

The V call is TRBV7-9, the J call TRBJ2-3; 7 bases match TRBD1. V lost 1 base, J lost 2 bases, and 3 bases stayed unmatched. The CDR3 length is 15 residues. Germline V gene data show CDR1 as SEHNR and CDR2 as FQNEAQ (reference sequence). DNA of the CDR3: TGTGCCAGCAGCTTAGGTGACAGGGACACAGATACGCAGTATTTT. Its translation is CASSLGDRDTDTQYF.

V is TRBV12-3 or TRBV12-4 and J is TRBJ2-3, with 7 positions matching TRBD1. There are 13 residues in the CDR3. V was pared by 10 bases and J by 0 bases, with 4 bases of the junction left unmatched. CDR3 protein: CATTGDSTDTQYF. The CDR3 DNA is TGTGCCACCACAGGGGACAGCACAGATACGCAGTATTTT.

The chain employs TRBV4-1 and TRBJ2-1, with D unclear. Germline-derived CDR1 and CDR2 are MGHRA and YSYEKL. The CDR3 is 13 residues long. V lost 1 base and J lost 4, with 5 bases in between. In DNA form, the CDR3 reads TGCGCCAGCAGCCAAGCCAGATACAATGAGCAGTTCTTC. Encoded protein: CASSQARYNEQFF.

The chain is built from TRBV11-2 and TRBJ1-5; 7 bases map to TRBD1. The CDR3 has 18 residues. Germline V gene data show CDR1 as SGHAT and CDR2 as FQNNGV. J gave up 5 bases and V 5 bases, and 18 bases lay outside the gene matches. The CDR3 DNA reads as TGTGCCAGCAGCACCGGACCTCAGCTCGACAGGGAATATCAGCCCCAGCATTTT. Translating gives CASSTGPQLDREYQPQHF.

This rearrangement joins TRBV4-1 to TRBJ2-5, with 10 bases that match TRBD2. J gave up 5 bases and V 2 bases, and 8 bases lay outside the gene matches. Germline V gene sequence: CDR1 MGHRA, CDR2 YSYEKL. This CDR3 is 16 amino acids long. The chain's CDR3 is CASSQTSGGAIETQYF. The CDR3 DNA reads TGCGCCAGCAGCCAAACGAGCGGGGGGGCGATCGAGACCCAGTACTTC.

The rearrangement uses TRBV11-2 and TRBJ2-7, with D perhaps matching TRBD1 (6 bases). V was clipped by 5 bases and J by 1 base, with 9 bases between them. CDR1 is SGHAT, CDR2 FQNNGV, per germline. CDR3 length: 13 residues. CDR3 residues: CASSRGQSYEQYF. As DNA, the CDR3 is TGTGCCAGCAGCCGAGGACAGTCCTACGAGCAGTACTTC.

The chain is built from TRBV7-9 and TRBJ1-3; D may be TRBD1 (6 bases). Trimming left V 2 bases short and J 4 bases short, with 12 bases between. The CDR3 length is 15 residues. Germline CDR1 and CDR2: SEHNR and FQNEAQ (reference sequence). The DNA for the CDR3 is TGTGCCAGCAGCTTATCCGGGACACACGGAAACACCATATATTTT. Protein: CASSLSGTHGNTIYF. Combining the CDR3 with reference TRBV7-9 and TRBJ1-3 gives the whole variable domain DTGVSQNPRHKITKRGQNVTFRCDPISEHNRLYWYRQTLGQGPEFLTYFQNEAQLEKSRLLSDRFSAERPKGSFSTLEIQRTEQGDSAMYLCASSLSGTHGNTIYFGEGSWLTVV.

This sequence joins TRBV5-6 and TRBJ2-1; 7 bases agree with TRBD2. The CDR3 is made up of 14 amino acids. The junction had 4 bases not matched to a gene; V was cut back by 0 bases and J by 7 bases. Germline values: CDR1 SGHDT, CDR2 YYEEEE. CDR3 nucleotides: TGTGCCAGCAGCTTGGGACTAGCTCTAAATGAGCAGTTCTTC. Encoded protein: CASSLGLALNEQFF.

The rearrangement joins TRBV4-1 to TRBJ2-5; a weak D match, TRBD1 (6 bases). Germline CDR1 reads MGHRA; CDR2 reads YSYEKL. V was cut by 6 bases and J by 0 bases, with 8 bases left in between. This CDR3 has 13 residues. CDR3 protein: CASSRTDQETQYF. In nucleotides, the CDR3 is TGCGCCAGCAGTAGGACAGACCAAGAGACCCAGTACTTC.